These T cell receptor beta chains were read from a single sample in a study of T cells in Graves' hyperthyroidism and ophthalmopathy. TCRdb itself ran the multiplex PCR reads through MiXCR, one entry per CDR3 protein. The table includes hundreds of thousands of distinct CDR3 sequences, about 16% detected once. Sequencing was performed on blood. The receptors here all came from a young woman with Graves' hyperthyroidism. Each CDR3 is given with its conserved first and last residue. The D gene is left open where the match is weak. For some rows the clone size is stated as once, few or many, or as a class when expanded; others skip it.

j_call clone_size d_call v_call cdr3_aa cdr3_nt
TRBJ2-2 - TRBD2 TRBV6-1 CASTRTSNTGELFF TGTGCCAGCACCAGGACTAGTAACACCGGGGAGCTGTTTTTT
TRBJ1-3 few TRBD1 TRBV6-1 CASGHRTGGDTIYF TGTGCCAGCGGCCACCGGACAGGGGGAGACACCATATATTTT
TRBJ2-2 - TRBD2 TRBV7-9 CASSRLAGGPQTGELFF TGTGCCAGCTCTAGACTAGCGGGAGGGCCGCAGACCGGGGAGCTGTTTTTT
TRBJ1-1 many - TRBV7-9 CASTRGTEAFF TGTGCCAGCACCCGGGGGACTGAAGCTTTCTTT
TRBJ2-2 - - TRBV6-1 CASSSPGDYGGELFF TGTGCCAGCAGTAGCCCAGGGGATTACGGCGGGGAGCTGTTTTTT
TRBJ2-1 many - TRBV5-1 CASSLVPEQFF TGCGCCAGCAGCTTGGTACCGGAGCAGTTCTTC
TRBJ2-7 many TRBD2 TRBV6-1 CASSQTSAYEQYF TGTGCCAGCAGTCAAACTAGCGCCTACGAGCAGTACTTC
TRBJ2-7 many - TRBV7-9 CASSIFPGQSSYEQYF TGTGCCAGCAGCATATTCCCGGGACAAAGCTCCTACGAGCAGTACTTC
TRBJ2-7 - TRBD2 TRBV5-8 CASSSPGLGTEQYF TGTGCCAGCAGCTCTCCGGGACTAGGCACCGAGCAGTACTTC
TRBJ2-2 once - TRBV9 CASSDLPNTGELFF TGTGCCAGCTCCGACCTTCCGAACACCGGGGAGCTGTTTTTT
TRBJ2-5 few - TRBV20-1 CSAPPGLKETQYF TGCAGTGCCCCCCCGGGTCTTAAAGAGACCCAGTACTTC
TRBJ1-2 few - TRBV12-3/TRBV12-4 CASSYRRTAHLGYTF TGTGCCAGCAGTTACAGAAGAACAGCCCATTTGGGCTACACCTTC
TRBJ2-5 - TRBD2 TRBV28 CASSASGTSGKEETQYF TGTGCCAGCAGTGCCTCCGGGACTAGCGGGAAGGAGGAGACCCAGTACTTC
TRBJ2-2 - TRBD2 TRBV6-1 CASSERKRETGELLF TGTGCCAGCAGTGAACGGAAGCGGGAGACCGGGGAGCTACTTTTT
TRBJ1-1 once - TRBV5-4 CASSPTGAGTEAFF TGTGCCAGCAGCCCGACAGGAGCGGGCACTGAAGCTTTCTTT
TRBJ2-1 - - TRBV19 CASSIWSSAQFF TGTGCCAGTAGTATCTGGTCGAGTGCGCAGTTCTTC
TRBJ1-2 many - TRBV7-2 CASSEGVQAGYTF TGTGCCAGCAGCGAGGGGGTGCAGGCTGGCTACACCTTC
TRBJ2-2 many - TRBV2 CASLEDLNRDVGFRRAGELFF TGTGCCAGCCTCGAAGACTTGAACCGGGACGTAGGGTTTCGGAGGGCCGGGGAGCTGTTTTTT
TRBJ2-6 few - TRBV7-3 CASSLTPLTVSGANVLTF TGTGCCAGCAGCTTAACCCCTCTGACAGTCTCTGGGGCCAACGTCCTGACTTTC
TRBJ1-2 - - TRBV27 CASIFKYLGVVSGYTF TGTGCCAGCATCTTTAAGTATCTGGGGGTTGTTTCTGGCTACACCTTC
TRBJ1-1 many - TRBV12-3/TRBV12-4 CASSFGGGEWETEAFF TGTGCCAGCAGTTTTGGGGGGGGAGAATGGGAGACTGAAGCTTTCTTT
TRBJ2-7 many - TRBV20-1 CSAWLLGSYEQYF TGCAGTGCTTGGCTATTGGGCTCCTACGAGCAGTACTTC
TRBJ2-7 - TRBD1 TRBV11-2 CASSQLTGGSYEQYF TGTGCCAGCAGCCAACTTACAGGGGGCTCCTACGAGCAGTACTTC
TRBJ2-5 many - TRBV7-2 CASSFTETQYF TGTGCCAGCAGCTTTACGGAGACCCAGTACTTC
TRBJ2-5 few - TRBV7-9 CASSRIPGTQETQYF TGTGCCAGCAGCCGCATTCCGGGGACCCAAGAGACCCAGTACTTC
TRBJ1-3 few TRBD1 TRBV30 CAWSRQGVGTIYF TGTGCCTGGAGCCGACAGGGGGTAGGCACCATATATTTT
TRBJ2-7 many - TRBV20-1 CSADLTSRDGGSYEQYF TGCAGTGCTGACCTCACCAGCCGGGACGGGGGCTCCTACGAGCAGTACTTC
TRBJ2-1 - - TRBV19 CASSIGNYENEQFF TGTGCCAGTAGTATAGGGAACTACGAGAATGAGCAGTTCTTC
TRBJ2-2 few TRBD2 TRBV19 CASSRAGTSGGELFF TGTGCCAGCTCGAGAGCCGGGACTAGCGGCGGGGAGCTGTTTTTT
TRBJ1-2 - - TRBV15 CATSSRGDGGYTF TGTGCCACCAGCAGTAGGGGGGATGGTGGCTACACCTTC
TRBJ2-3 - TRBD2 TRBV9 CASSALPGLGTDTQYF TGTGCCAGCAGCGCTCTCCCGGGACTAGGGACAGATACGCAGTATTTT
TRBJ1-6 few - TRBV10-3 CAISELGPYNSPLHF TGTGCCATCAGTGAGCTGGGGCCTTATAATTCACCCCTCCACTTT
TRBJ2-1 - TRBD2 TRBV5-6 CASSLVVIRAGGPYNERFF TGTGCCAGCAGCTTGGTGGTAATCAGGGCGGGAGGGCCCTACAATGAGCGGTTCTTC
TRBJ2-1 - TRBD2 TRBV12-3/TRBV12-4 CASSPSGAEQFF TGTGCCAGCAGTCCTAGCGGGGCCGAGCAGTTCTTC
TRBJ2-1 many TRBD2 TRBV20-1 CSATKRESSNEQFF TGCAGTGCTACCAAGCGGGAGTCAAGCAATGAGCAGTTCTTC
TRBJ2-5 - - TRBV5-1 CASSLSSGDLQTQYF TGCGCCAGCAGCTTGAGTTCAGGGGACTTGCAGACCCAGTACTTC
TRBJ2-1 many TRBD1 TRBV29-1 CSVGPGTGAHNEQFF TGCAGCGTTGGACCCGGGACAGGGGCCCACAATGAGCAGTTCTTC
TRBJ2-3 few - TRBV9 CASSLMESSDTQYF TGTGCCAGCAGCCTGATGGAGTCTTCGGATACGCAGTATTTT
TRBJ2-4 - - TRBV6-1 CASSEAWRVENIQYF TGTGCCAGCAGTGAAGCATGGAGGGTTGAAAACATTCAGTACTTC
TRBJ2-2 - - TRBV11-3 CASSFGKVAGELFF TGTGCCAGCAGCTTCGGGAAGGTTGCCGGGGAGCTGTTTTTT
TRBJ2-7 few TRBD2 TRBV20-1 CSATPLAGWDGYEQYF TGCAGTGCTACTCCATTAGCGGGATGGGATGGGTACGAGCAGTACTTC
TRBJ1-2 many - TRBV6-1 CASSYSGGVYGYTF TGTGCCAGCAGTTACTCTGGGGGAGTGTATGGCTACACCTTC
TRBJ2-1 few - TRBV9 CASSVAATPQYYSYNEQFF TGTGCCAGCAGCGTAGCTGCGACTCCCCAATATTACTCCTACAATGAGCAGTTCTTC
TRBJ2-1 - TRBD2 TRBV5-1 CASSLEDGARLATNEQFF TGCGCCAGCAGCTTGGAGGACGGGGCGAGACTAGCTACCAATGAGCAGTTCTTC
TRBJ2-5 many - TRBV29-1 CSVEGETQYF TGCAGCGTTGAGGGGGAGACCCAGTACTTC
TRBJ2-3 - TRBD2 TRBV7-8 CASSLGRTSGRSGDTQYF TGTGCCAGCAGCTTAGGACGGACTAGCGGGAGATCTGGGGATACGCAGTATTTT
TRBJ2-7 many - TRBV5-1 CASSLGQRERSYEQYF TGCGCCAGCAGCTTGGGACAGCGTGAGAGGTCCTACGAGCAGTACTTC
TRBJ1-2 few - TRBV6-5 CASSYSTSVDYGYTF TGTGCCAGCAGTTACTCGACGTCGGTAGACTATGGCTACACCTTC
TRBJ2-7 - TRBD1 TRBV20-1 CSARDQIRPGQGAYEQYF TGCAGTGCTAGAGACCAAATCCGTCCGGGACAGGGGGCCTACGAGCAGTACTTC
TRBJ1-5 - - TRBV2 CASGAVYSNQPQHF TGTGCCAGTGGTGCAGTATATAGCAATCAGCCCCAGCATTTT
TRBJ2-7 many TRBD1 TRBV20-1 CSATESRTGDLEQYF TGCAGTGCGACCGAGTCGAGGACAGGGGATTTAGAGCAGTACTTC
TRBJ2-5 many - TRBV11-2 CASSEGSRETQYF TGTGCCAGCAGCGAAGGGAGTAGAGAGACCCAGTACTTC
TRBJ1-4 - TRBD1 TRBV28 CASSFRTGYEKLFF TGTGCCAGCAGTTTCCGGACAGGGTACGAAAAACTGTTTTTT